A single sample gave rise to the 2 T cell receptor beta chains below, sequenced in a study of T cell responses to AZD1222 COVID-19 vaccine. TCRdb's copy holds only in-frame clones and misses some; the assay was immunoSEQ multiplex PCR. This repertoire shows some 160,000 clones, 85% to 95% found once; its top ten account for approximately 0.97%. The sample here was peripheral blood, taken on day 0 of AZD1222 vaccination. These receptors all come from an adult in good health.

The J gene is TRBJ1-5, the V gene TRBV7-2; D might be TRBD1 (6 bases). Germline assignment: CDR1 SGHTA and CDR2 FQGNSA. This CDR3 region has 16 residues. V gave up 1 base and J gave up 6 bases, with 16 bases separating them. DNA of the CDR3: TGTGCCAGCAGCTTAGGATCGGCAGGGGCGGGTCAGCCCCAGCATTTT. Translating gives CASSLGSAGAGQPQHF. Looking up the rest from reference TRBV7-2 and TRBJ1-5 gives the full variable domain: GAGVSQSPSNKVTEKGKDVELRCDPISGHTALYWYRQSLGQGLEFLIYFQGNSAPDKSGLPSDRFSAERTGGSVSTLTIQRTQQEDSAVYLCASSLGSAGAGQPQHFGDGTRLSIL.

The gene calls are TRBV3-1 (or the pseudogene TRBV3-2) and TRBJ2-2, with D uncertain. CDR3 length: 13 residues. The germline CDR1 and CDR2 sequences are LGHDT and YNNKEL (reference sequence). The ends were cut back, 1 base at V and 10 bases at J, with 10 bases in the middle. The CDR3 loop is CASSQGKSAELFF. The DNA for the CDR3 is TGTGCCAGCAGCCAAGGAAAGTCGGCGGAGCTGTTTTTT.